A selection of T cell receptor beta chains follows, all from one sample in a study of blood T cell repertoires in COVID-19. This table comes from immunoSEQ multiplex PCR, and its TCRdb copy is limited to in-frame clones, with some not included. The sample lists almost 350,000 clones; over 85% were seen once. Source material: peripheral blood. These receptors all come from a woman aged 55-69 years with COVID-19, enrolled during active disease. CDR3s leave out the opening cysteine and the closing phenylalanine or tryptophan. A D gene is named only where the DNA matches it firmly.

V,D,CDR3
TRBV19,NA,ASSPDRNNQPQH
TRBV19,NA,ATDRRGADQPQH
TRBV18,TRBD1,ASSPPTGNGYT
TRBV5-1,TRBD1,ASSLVGQGNSPLH
TRBV28,TRBD1,ASRGGDRVLF
TRBV7-9,NA,ASSPGQSTNEKLF
TRBV5-5,NA,ATTPGESYNEQF
TRBV3-1/TRBV3-2,TRBD1,ASNQGATYEQY
TRBV11-2,NA,ASSFGGNEQF
TRBV6-5,TRBD1,ASKGSGTGGEKLF
TRBV28,NA,ASRPLGISGNTIY
TRBV3-1/TRBV3-2,NA,ASSLRGRYVHNEQF
TRBV21-1,NA,ASSNPGEPLRDTGELF
TRBV29-1,NA,SVDSLVPEGPNYGYT
TRBV6-2/TRBV6-3,NA,ASSPPRGSGQPQH
TRBV5-6,TRBD1,ASSETGTGGYNEQF
TRBV28,NA,ASTTSGATNEKLF
TRBV18,TRBD1,ASSPGQGPYEQY
TRBV19,NA,ASSMSGGRGNTIY
TRBV30,NA,AWRGEDFGPQH
TRBV19,TRBD1,ASSRTGAYALLNYGYT
TRBV9,NA,ASSVARGTASTDTQY
TRBV5-1,TRBD1,ASRLGQGLIYEQY
TRBV10-2,TRBD2,ASSAGGLAGLQETQY
TRBV3-1/TRBV3-2,NA,ASSLAKVRAEAF
TRBV27,TRBD1,ASSSGQGELEQY
TRBV3-1/TRBV3-2,TRBD1,ASSQGLGQGVVAEAF
TRBV18,NA,ASSSIRDTEAF
TRBV5-4,NA,ASSLGLHLNTEAF
TRBV7-2,NA,ASSLAGAQETQY
TRBV10-3,NA,AISESSPGSYEQY
TRBV4-1,NA,ASSPSEVLGNTIY
TRBV19,NA,ASSMRAYRGYT
TRBV6-5,TRBD1,ASSLHHRGSYEQY
TRBV6-5,NA,ASIQASGNTIY
TRBV2,TRBD2,ASSPSGGGSYEQY
TRBV7-2,NA,ASSLSLYTQY
TRBV7-9,TRBD1,ASSLDGTGGEKLF
TRBV10-3,TRBD1,AISPGQGLEPQH
TRBV6-5,NA,ASRLQGLSGNTIY
TRBV5-5,NA,ASSRQATNTEAF
TRBV5-4,TRBD1,ASSIKTTGNYGYT
TRBV2,TRBD1,ASSALTGAVTEAF
TRBV4-1,TRBD1,ASSQLTGDTEAF
TRBV20-1,NA,SARNLGKLF
TRBV2,NA,ASRAGTRGNEKLF
TRBV6-1,NA,ASSELGLVRTDTQY
TRBV6-6,NA,ASSSRGEQF
TRBV7-2,NA,ASSSPRSSYNEQF
TRBV19,TRBD1,ASSMEGADNSPLH
TRBV6-6,TRBD2,ASSYSGQRGAS
TRBV19,NA,ASRAPERGSDYGYT
TRBV6-6,NA,ATGSMNTEAF
TRBV7-9,NA,ASSLVPGGTEAF
TRBV2,NA,ASSRGQETQY
TRBV9,NA,ASSVRGQPGTIY
TRBV2,TRBD2,ASQTSGYNEQF
TRBV2,TRBD1,ASSRQGSGQPQH
TRBV7-9,TRBD1,ASSSPLGQEGTNYGYT